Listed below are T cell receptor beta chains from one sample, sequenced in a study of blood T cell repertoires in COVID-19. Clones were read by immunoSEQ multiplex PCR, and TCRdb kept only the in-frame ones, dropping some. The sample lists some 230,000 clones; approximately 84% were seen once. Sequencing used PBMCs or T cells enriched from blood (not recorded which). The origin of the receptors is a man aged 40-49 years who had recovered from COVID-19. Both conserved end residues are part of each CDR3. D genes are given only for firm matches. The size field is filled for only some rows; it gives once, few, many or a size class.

TGTGCCACCAGTGATGGATATAACAGACCCTATGGCTACACCTTC | CATSDGYNRPYGYTF | NA | TRBJ1-2 | NA | TRBV24-1
TGTGCCAGCTCTTCGGGGACAGGACTCACCATATATTTT | CASSSGTGLTIYF | NA | TRBJ1-3 | TRBD1 | TRBV18
TGTGCCAGCAGCCAAGAGGACAGGGGATGGGACACTGAAGCTTTCTTT | CASSQEDRGWDTEAFF | NA | TRBJ1-1 | TRBD1 | TRBV3-1/TRBV3-2
TGCGCCAGCAGCCAAGCCTTACAGGGGCGGAACACTGAAGCTTTCTTT | CASSQALQGRNTEAFF | NA | TRBJ1-1 | TRBD1 | TRBV4-1
TGTGCCAGTAGTATCGGGGTAGATACGCAGTATTTT | CASSIGVDTQYF | NA | TRBJ2-3 | NA | TRBV19
TGCGCCAGCAGTGATCCCCCGACAGGCCCCTATGGCTACACCTTC | CASSDPPTGPYGYTF | NA | TRBJ1-2 | NA | TRBV10-1
TGTGCCAGCAGTGAAGCCCAAGGCGGGGCAATCTACGAGCAGTACTTC | CASSEAQGGAIYEQYF | NA | TRBJ2-7 | NA | TRBV6-1
TGTGCCAGCAGCTTATCGGTCTCTAGCGGGACTGATGAGCAGTTCTTC | CASSLSVSSGTDEQFF | few | TRBJ2-1 | TRBD2 | TRBV7-3
TGTGCCAGCAGTTTAGTCCCCTACCAAGAGACCCAGTACTTC | CASSLVPYQETQYF | NA | TRBJ2-5 | NA | TRBV27
TGTGCCAGCAGCCAATCACGGTCCTCTGGGGCCAACGTCCTGACTTTC | CASSQSRSSGANVLTF | NA | TRBJ2-6 | NA | TRBV14
TGTGCCAGCAGTCTCACAGGGTTGGATACGCAGTATTTT | CASSLTGLDTQYF | NA | TRBJ2-3 | NA | TRBV28
TGTGCCAGCAGCTTATCTGCGCACTCCTACGAGCAGTACTTC | CASSLSAHSYEQYF | NA | TRBJ2-7 | NA | TRBV11-3
TGTGCCTGGAGTTGGAGTGTTTCCTACGAGCAGTACTTC | CAWSWSVSYEQYF | NA | TRBJ2-7 | NA | TRBV30
TGTGCCTGGAGTATCCGTGGGGGTCGGGGGGACTATGGCTACACCTTC | CAWSIRGGRGDYGYTF | NA | TRBJ1-2 | NA | TRBV30
TGTGCCTGGAGACAGGGTCATTCCCTATATAATTCACCCCTCCACTTT | CAWRQGHSLYNSPLHF | few | TRBJ1-6 | NA | TRBV30
TGTGCCAGCTCACGTAGTAGGACAGGGGCGGGAAGCTACGAGCAGTACTTC | CASSRSRTGAGSYEQYF | NA | TRBJ2-7 | TRBD1 | TRBV18
TGTGCCAGCAGCTGGGGACAGGGAATGGGTTCACCCCTCCACTTT | CASSWGQGMGSPLHF | NA | TRBJ1-6 | TRBD1 | TRBV5-4
TGTGCCAGCAGCTTGCGGGGGGTTAGCAATCAGCCCCAGCATTTT | CASSLRGVSNQPQHF | NA | TRBJ1-5 | NA | TRBV5-6
TGTGCCAGCAGCATCGGCGGACAGCCTTTTGGGCAGCCCCAGCATTTT | CASSIGGQPFGQPQHF | NA | TRBJ1-5 | NA | TRBV28
TGCGCCAGCAGCCAAGGCCCGGGACAGGGCTCCTACGAGCAGTACTTC | CASSQGPGQGSYEQYF | NA | TRBJ2-7 | TRBD1 | TRBV4-3
TGCAGCGTTGAGGGACTGGCGGACTATGGCTACACCTTC | CSVEGLADYGYTF | NA | TRBJ1-2 | NA | TRBV29-1
TGTGCCAGCAGCCCCTTAGCGGCTAAGGGTGCCGAGCAGTACTTC | CASSPLAAKGAEQYF | NA | TRBJ2-7 | NA | TRBV11-2
TGTGCCAGCAGCCAAAGAAGGGCAGGGGGCCTAGCTTTCTTT | CASSQRRAGGLAFF | NA | TRBJ1-1 | TRBD1 | TRBV14
TGTGCCAGCAGCCCCGGGTCCGCGAACACTGAAGCTTTCTTT | CASSPGSANTEAFF | few | TRBJ1-1 | NA | TRBV7-2
TGTGCCAGTATGCCGGGATCCTATGGCTACACCTTC | CASMPGSYGYTF | NA | TRBJ1-2 | NA | TRBV19
TGCGCCAGCAGCTTGGTGGGGAGAGGACAGAACTATGGCTACACCTTC | CASSLVGRGQNYGYTF | NA | TRBJ1-2 | NA | TRBV5-1
TGTGCCGGGAGGGGGGGCGGTGGCACTGAAGCTTTCTTT | CAGRGGGGTEAFF | NA | TRBJ1-1 | NA | TRBV2
TGTGCCGCCCCGGAGGGAGGAAGGTCCTACGAGCAGTACTTC | CAAPEGGRSYEQYF | NA | TRBJ2-7 | NA | TRBV9
TGTGCCAGCAGCCAACAGTCCTCCCACGGCTACACCTTC | CASSQQSSHGYTF | NA | TRBJ1-2 | NA | TRBV6-6
TGTGCCAGCGGAGAAGTCGGGGCAGGGGGAACAGAGACCCAGTACTTC | CASGEVGAGGTETQYF | NA | TRBJ2-5 | TRBD1 | TRBV5-6
TGTGCCAGCAGAGACAGGGATCCCTATGGCTACACCTTC | CASRDRDPYGYTF | once | TRBJ1-2 | TRBD1 | TRBV6-5
TGTGCCAGCAGTTCGCCCGGGACAACCCCCGGGGAGCTGTTTTTT | CASSSPGTTPGELFF | NA | TRBJ2-2 | NA | TRBV28
TGTGCCAGCAGTTCCAACACAGATACGCAGTATTTT | CASSSNTDTQYF | once | TRBJ2-3 | NA | TRBV7-9
TGTGCCAGCAGTCCCTCTCTCGGGGAGCTGTTTTTT | CASSPSLGELFF | NA | TRBJ2-2 | NA | TRBV27
TGCGCCAGCAGCCCCCAGGCAGGGCCGTACTCCTACGAGCAGTACTTC | CASSPQAGPYSYEQYF | NA | TRBJ2-7 | NA | TRBV5-1
TGTGCCAGCAGCCCCAGGGGTTCTGAGCACATTCAGTACTTC | CASSPRGSEHIQYF | NA | TRBJ2-4 | NA | TRBV3-1/TRBV3-2
TGTGCCAGCAGATATCGTATAGCTTTCTTT | CASRYRIAFF | NA | TRBJ1-1 | NA | TRBV12-3/TRBV12-4
TGTGCCAGCAGCACCGGGACAGGCTATGGCTACACCTTC | CASSTGTGYGYTF | NA | TRBJ1-2 | TRBD1 | TRBV5-5
TGTGCCAGCAGCGGTCAGCGAACCGGGGAGCTGTTTTTT | CASSGQRTGELFF | few | TRBJ2-2 | NA | TRBV7-2
TGTGCCAGTAATCGCCTCAGGGGGCCAATCTACGAGCAGTACTTC | CASNRLRGPIYEQYF | NA | TRBJ2-7 | TRBD1 | TRBV19
TGCGCCAGCAGCCAAGAGGACAGGCACTATCAGCCCCAGCATTTT | CASSQEDRHYQPQHF | NA | TRBJ1-5 | TRBD1 | TRBV4-3
TGTGCCAGTAGTATAGGACAGGGAACCGAGCAGTACTTC | CASSIGQGTEQYF | NA | TRBJ2-7 | TRBD1 | TRBV19
TGTGCCAGCAGCTCTAGCGGGGACTTTCAGTACTTC | CASSSSGDFQYF | NA | TRBJ2-4 | TRBD2 | TRBV7-9
TGTGCCAGCAGTGCCGTAGCGGGGAGGCCCTCCTACGAGCAGTACTTC | CASSAVAGRPSYEQYF | few | TRBJ2-7 | TRBD2 | TRBV27
TGTGCCAGCAGCTTAGTTAGGCTAGCGGGGTTATTCACAGATACGCAGTATTTT | CASSLVRLAGLFTDTQYF | NA | TRBJ2-3 | TRBD2 | TRBV7-2
TGCGCCAGCAGCCAAGGGACCGGCGGGACAGGATTCTCCTACGAGCAGTACTTC | CASSQGTGGTGFSYEQYF | NA | TRBJ2-7 | TRBD1 | TRBV4-3
TGTGCCAGCACCAAGTCAGGGGTTGAGACCCAGTACTTC | CASTKSGVETQYF | NA | TRBJ2-5 | NA | TRBV6-5
TGTGCCAGCAGCCCCGGAGATTGGTATGGCTACACCTTC | CASSPGDWYGYTF | NA | TRBJ1-2 | NA | TRBV28